The T cell receptor (beta chain) described here comes from a study of T-cell memory formation after mild COVID-19. Points from the study as a whole: Clones that contracted from day 15 to 85 had balanced CD4/CD8; later expanders were CD4+ biased. Among CD4+ contracting clones, most were CM and EM, and CD8+ ones EMRA.

Germline V CDR1 and CDR2: MGHRA, YSYEKL. V gave up 6 bases and J gave up 1 base; unmatched junction bases: 8. This CDR3 has 15 amino acids. UMIs and sample barcodes were carried by the TCR alpha and TCR beta cDNA libraries that 5'RACE produced using constant-segment primers. TCRdb used MiXCR to reprocess the 5' RACE reads, holding one entry per CDR3 protein. The data hold fewer than 400,000 distinct CDR3 sequences, with approximately 12% observed a single time. This clonotype was observed many times. Its target is not known. The specimen sequenced was PBMCs or a T cell subset sorted from them (not recorded which). This chain links TRBV4-1 with TRBJ1-1; 7 nucleotides match TRBD1. The receptor was derived from a man between 18 and 35 years old who had mild COVID-19 (a few samples of this study predate the infection). Cell type and time point are not known. The CDR3 DNA reads as TGCGCCAGCAGAGGAGTACAGGGGACGAACACTGAAGCTTTCTTT. Protein sequence: CASRGVQGTNTEAFF.